Sequencing of this T cell receptor beta chain was carried out in a study of blood T cell repertoires in COVID-19. Study-level information: In each case, the material was cDNA or gDNA derived from T cells, B-cell-depleted T cells, or PBMCs.

Germline CDR1 is GTSNPN and CDR2 is SVGIG (reference sequence). The CDR3 sequence is 14 residues long. Between the trimmed V and J ends, which lost 5 bases and 1 base, there was a span of 15 bases. TCRdb keeps only in-frame clones here, not all; method: immunoSEQ multiplex PCR. The data show 300,000 to 400,000 clones, over 80% seen once. The receptor was derived from a woman aged 50 to 65 with COVID-19, enrolled during active disease. The chain couples TRBV30 to TRBJ2-7; possible D gene TRBD2, 5 bases. Material: peripheral blood. CDR3 amino acids: CAWCRSGFSYEQYF. CDR3 DNA: TGTGCCTGGTGCAGGAGCGGATTTTCCTACGAGCAGTACTTC.